The rows below give T cell receptor beta chains drawn from one sample of a study of blood T cells in healthy people across ages. One entry per CDR3 protein, called by TCRdb with MiXCR from the 5' RACE reads. Of around 990,000 distinct CDR3 sequences listed, approximately 38% were seen once; the top ten hold 13%. The specimen sequenced was blood. The source is a man aged 18-30 years in good health. CDR3s include the opening cysteine and the closing phenylalanine or tryptophan.

>TRBV12-3/TRBV12-4|TRBJ2-1
CASSFRPYNEQFF
>TRBV7-6|TRBJ2-7
CASSEGETYEQYF
>TRBV6-1|TRBJ1-5
CASSETWTAGNQPQHF
>TRBV20-1|TRBJ2-1
CSATLAGVYNEQFF
>TRBV12-3/TRBV12-4|TRBJ2-1
CASSLGDRYNEQFF
>TRBV20-1|TRBJ2-7
CSAIWQEHEQYF
>TRBV9|TRBJ1-4
CASSAQHRDPNEKLFF
>TRBV7-9|TRBJ1-4
CASSLALTGAGRNEKLFF
>TRBV5-1|TRBJ2-1
CASSNPSSGGLQNEQFF
>TRBV7-2|TRBJ2-2
CASSSPDRDPGELFF
>TRBV7-2|TRBJ2-4
CASSLDRNRGNIQYF
>TRBV5-1|TRBJ1-2
CASSWETPAAYGYTF
>TRBV29-1|TRBJ1-2
CSVGQGNNYGYTF
>TRBV20-1|TRBJ1-1
CSAPEASSTEAFF
>TRBV10-3|TRBJ1-1
CAISRDGTDTEAFF
>TRBV12-3/TRBV12-4|TRBJ1-2
CASSSGADGYTF
>TRBV3-1|TRBJ2-1
CASKRGATYNEQFF
>TRBV24-1|TRBJ2-1
CATATAEGSNEQFF
>TRBV25-1|TRBJ1-1
CASSELGLEAFF
>TRBV20-1|TRBJ2-3
CSARIPRDRWWDTQYF
>TRBV29-1|TRBJ2-5
CSVEGLGNQETQYF
>TRBV6-2/TRBV6-3|TRBJ2-5
CASAGGVYQETQYF
>TRBV6-6|NA
CASSNRDRDQETQFF
>TRBV6-5|TRBJ1-1
CASSFSRFENTEAFF
>TRBV12-3/TRBV12-4|TRBJ1-5
CASSALRAGAGNQPQHF
>TRBV4-1|TRBJ2-3
CASSQDIEERGGQDTQYF
>TRBV20-1|TRBJ1-1
CSASPQAGTEAFF
>TRBV5-1|TRBJ2-3
CASSRVIGTDTQYF
>TRBV29-1|TRBJ2-7
CSVVGGGEQYF
>TRBV29-1|TRBJ2-3
CSVDGASTDTQYF
>TRBV4-3|TRBJ1-1
CASSQAGAGKRAFF
>TRBV10-3|TRBJ2-7
CAVRPNSYEQYF
>TRBV6-2/TRBV6-3|TRBJ2-3
CASRASGGAYTQYF
>TRBV25-1|TRBJ1-6
CASSEYRSAAALHF
>TRBV20-1|TRBJ1-1
CSAPREAFF
>TRBV10-3|TRBJ1-2
CAISLDSPYYGYTF
>TRBV10-3|TRBJ1-6
CAISPGQGQDSPLHF
>TRBV6-5|TRBJ2-5
CASSYNRGEGETQYF
>TRBV12-3/TRBV12-4|TRBJ2-3
CASGRLGAGDTQYF
>TRBV25-1|TRBJ2-5
CTSSVLGETQYF
>TRBV7-8|TRBJ1-5
CASSLGYQGWEPQHF
>TRBV5-1|TRBJ1-4
CASSLEAQQSELFF
>TRBV10-3|TRBJ2-1
CAICPSEGGHEQFF
>TRBV2|NA
CASGTEQETQFF
>TRBV6-2/TRBV6-3|TRBJ2-5
CASSPPQIQETQYF
>TRBV12-3/TRBV12-4|TRBJ2-1
CASNRAGDEQFF
>TRBV7-2|TRBJ1-1
CASSLSRITEAFF
>TRBV7-9|TRBJ1-1
CASGAGFATEAFF
>TRBV9|TRBJ1-1
CASSVDGVDTEAFF
>TRBV4-3|TRBJ2-2
CASSQPDRFGTGELFF
>TRBV20-1|TRBJ1-1
CSASPSAFTEAFF
>TRBV7-9|TRBJ1-2
CASSLEADHGYTF
>TRBV7-6|TRBJ2-3
CASSLRLASDTQYF
>TRBV20-1|TRBJ1-1
CSASGPTNTEAFF